One T cell receptor beta chain is described in this entry. Its antigen is still unknown. The data belong to a study of T cell responses to AZD1222 COVID-19 vaccine. Overall study results and limits: At baseline, seropositivity was found in only six or seven AZD1222 recipients.

The CDR3 contains 16 residues. The ends were cut back, 3 bases at V and 1 base at J, with 15 bases in the middle. The germline V gene has CDR1 MNHEY and CDR2 SVGAGI. Measured with immunoSEQ multiplex PCR; TCRdb has only the in-frame clones, and not every one. This sample has some 130,000 clones, with just under 95% found just once. The receptor was isolated from an adult who received the AZD1222 COVID-19 vaccine. Sequences were derived from peripheral blood, sampled 28 days after the second AZD1222 dose. This sequence joins TRBV6-5 and TRBJ1-1; D gene ambiguous. CDR3 region: CASSYKVFPANTEAFF. In DNA, the CDR3 is TGTGCCAGCAGTTATAAGGTTTTCCCAGCGAACACTGAAGCTTTCTTT.